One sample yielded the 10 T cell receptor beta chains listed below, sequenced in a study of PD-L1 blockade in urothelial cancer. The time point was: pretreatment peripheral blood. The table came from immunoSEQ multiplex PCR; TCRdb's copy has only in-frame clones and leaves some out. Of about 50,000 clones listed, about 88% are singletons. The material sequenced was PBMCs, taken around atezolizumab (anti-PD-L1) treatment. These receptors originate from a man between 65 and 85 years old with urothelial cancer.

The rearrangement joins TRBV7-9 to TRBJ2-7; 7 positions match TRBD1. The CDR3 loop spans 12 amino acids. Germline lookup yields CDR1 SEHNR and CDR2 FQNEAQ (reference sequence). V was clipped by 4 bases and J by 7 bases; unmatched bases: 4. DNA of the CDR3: TGTGCCAGCAGCTCGGGACAGTTTGAGCAGTACTTC. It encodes CASSSGQFEQYF. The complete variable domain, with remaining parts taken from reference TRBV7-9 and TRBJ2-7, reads DTGVSQNPRHKITKRGQNVTFRCDPISEHNRLYWYRQTLGQGPEFLTYFQNEAQLEKSRLLSDRFSAERPKGSFSTLEIQRTEQGDSAMYLCASSSGQFEQYFGPGTRLTVT.

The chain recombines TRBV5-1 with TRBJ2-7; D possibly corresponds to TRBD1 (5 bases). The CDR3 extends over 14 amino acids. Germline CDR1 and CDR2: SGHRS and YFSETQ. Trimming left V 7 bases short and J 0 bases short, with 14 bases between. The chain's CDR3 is CASSPRGTSYEQYF. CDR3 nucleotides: TGCGCCAGCTCTCCTAGGGGTACCTCCTACGAGCAGTACTTC. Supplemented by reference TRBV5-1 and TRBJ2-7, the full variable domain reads KAGVTQTPRYLIKTRGQQVTLSCSPISGHRSVSWYQQTPGQGLQFLFEYFSETQRNKGNFPGRFSGRQFSNSRSEMNVSTLELGDSALYLCASSPRGTSYEQYFGPGTRLTVT.

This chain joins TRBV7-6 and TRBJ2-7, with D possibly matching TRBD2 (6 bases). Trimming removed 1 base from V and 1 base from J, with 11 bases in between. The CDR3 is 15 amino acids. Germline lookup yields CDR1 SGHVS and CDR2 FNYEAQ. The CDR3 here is CASSLGDGGSYEQYF. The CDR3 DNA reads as TGTGCCAGCAGCTTAGGGGACGGGGGTTCCTACGAGCAGTACTTC. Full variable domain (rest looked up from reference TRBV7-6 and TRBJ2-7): GAGVSQSPRYKVTKRGQDVALRCDPISGHVSLYWYRQALGQGPEFLTYFNYEAQQDKSGLPNDRFSAERPEGSISTLTIQRTEQRDSAMYRCASSLGDGGSYEQYFGPGTRLTVT.

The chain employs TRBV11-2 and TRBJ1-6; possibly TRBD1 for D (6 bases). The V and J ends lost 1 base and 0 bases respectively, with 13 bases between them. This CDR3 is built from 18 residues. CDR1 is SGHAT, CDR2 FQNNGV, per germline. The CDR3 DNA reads TGTGCCAGCAGCTTAGTTGGCAGGGGAATCTCCTATAATTCACCCCTCCACTTT. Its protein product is CASSLVGRGISYNSPLHF.

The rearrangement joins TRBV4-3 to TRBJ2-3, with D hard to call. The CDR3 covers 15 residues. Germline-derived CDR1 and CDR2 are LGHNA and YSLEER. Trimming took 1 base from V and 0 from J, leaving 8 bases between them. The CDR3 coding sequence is TGCGCCAGCAGCCAAGGGCAGTCGAGCACAGATACGCAGTATTTT. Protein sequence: CASSQGQSSTDTQYF.

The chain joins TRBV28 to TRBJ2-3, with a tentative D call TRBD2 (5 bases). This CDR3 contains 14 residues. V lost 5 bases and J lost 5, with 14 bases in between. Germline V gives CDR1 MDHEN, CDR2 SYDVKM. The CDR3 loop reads CASSPGLSLDTQYF. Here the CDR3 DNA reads TGTGCCAGCAGTCCCGGACTTTCCCTAGATACGCAGTATTTT.

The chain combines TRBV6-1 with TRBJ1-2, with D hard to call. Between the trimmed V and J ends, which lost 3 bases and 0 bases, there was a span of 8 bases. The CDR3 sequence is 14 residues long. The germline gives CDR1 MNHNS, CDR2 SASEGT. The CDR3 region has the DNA TGTGCCAGCAGTGAGACAAATTCTAACTATGGCTACACCTTC. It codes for CASSETNSNYGYTF.

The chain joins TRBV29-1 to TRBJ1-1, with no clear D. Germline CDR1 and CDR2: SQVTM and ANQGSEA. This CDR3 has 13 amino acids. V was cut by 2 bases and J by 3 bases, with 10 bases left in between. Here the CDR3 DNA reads TGCAGCGTTGAACCCGACATTTACACTGAAGCTTTCTTT. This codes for CSVEPDIYTEAFF.

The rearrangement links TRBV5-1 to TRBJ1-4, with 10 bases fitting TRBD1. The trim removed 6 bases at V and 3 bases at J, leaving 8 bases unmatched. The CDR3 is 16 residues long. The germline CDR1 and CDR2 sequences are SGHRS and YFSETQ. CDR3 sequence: CASTKDRGRPNEKLFF. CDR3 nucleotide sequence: TGCGCCAGCACCAAAGACAGGGGGCGACCTAATGAAAAACTGTTTTTT.

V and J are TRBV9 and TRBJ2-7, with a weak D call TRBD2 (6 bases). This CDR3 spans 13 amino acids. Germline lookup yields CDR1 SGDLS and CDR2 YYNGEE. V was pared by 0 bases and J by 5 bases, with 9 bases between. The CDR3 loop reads CASSVVGGDEQYF. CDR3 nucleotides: TGTGCCAGCAGCGTAGTTGGAGGGGACGAGCAGTACTTC.